This is a list of T cell receptor beta chains from one sample in a study of blood T cells in healthy people across ages. TCRdb redid the calling of the 5' RACE reads with MiXCR, one entry per CDR3 protein. Among 800,000 to 1,000,000 distinct CDR3 sequences, roughly 50% were seen once, and the ten largest hold 13%. The sequencing sample was made of blood. The receptors were sampled from a man between 25 and 39 years old in good health. Each CDR3 is given with its conserved first and last residue. A D gene is named only where the DNA matches it firmly. A clone size is listed for some rows: how often the clone was seen (once, few, many), or a class if it is expanded.

d_call	j_call	clone_size	v_call	cdr3_nt	cdr3_aa
TRBD1	TRBJ2-7	few	TRBV7-2	TGTGCCAGCAGCTCCTCCGGGACAGCTAATGAGCAGTACTTC	CASSSSGTANEQYF
-	TRBJ2-3	many	TRBV5-1	TGCGCCAGCAGCTTGGGGCAGGGGGGCGATACGCAGTATTTT	CASSLGQGGDTQYF
-	TRBJ2-7	-	TRBV7-2	TGTGCCAGCAGCTTATCAGGTGCTTTTCAGAGGGGCTCCTACGAGCAGTACTTC	CASSLSGAFQRGSYEQYF
TRBD1	TRBJ2-7	-	TRBV10-3	TGTGCCATCAGGGGACAGGGGAGCTCCTACGAGCAGTACTTC	CAIRGQGSSYEQYF
-	TRBJ1-6	few	TRBV20-1	TGCAGTGCTCCGCAGAGTAGCTCCTATAATTCACCCCTCCACTTT	CSAPQSSSYNSPLHF
-	TRBJ2-7	-	TRBV29-1	TGCAGCGGGAGAATGGGCTACGAGCAGTACTTC	CSGRMGYEQYF
TRBD1	TRBJ1-4	-	TRBV12-3/TRBV12-4	TGTTCCAGCAGTATTACAGGGGAAAAGCTGTTTTTT	CSSSITGEKLFF
TRBD1	TRBJ2-5	-	TRBV20-1	TGCAGGGGACAGGGTTCAGGGGAGACCCAGTACTTC	CRGQGSGETQYF
-	TRBJ2-7	-	TRBV29-1	TGCAGCGTTCGGAAATCCTACGAGCAGTACTTC	CSVRKSYEQYF
-	TRBJ2-5	-	TRBV20-1	TGCAGTGTCCCGGACGAAGCCCAGTACTTC	CSVPDEAQYF
-	TRBJ2-7	-	TRBV10-3	TGTGCCATCAGTGGTGGAGGGAGCTCCTACGAGCAGTACTTC	CAISGGGSSYEQYF
TRBD1	TRBJ2-7	few	TRBV3-1	TGTGCCAGCGGTGGACAGGTAGCCTACGAGCAGTACTTC	CASGGQVAYEQYF
-	TRBJ2-6	-	TRBV7-2	TGTGCCAGCAGCTTAGCCCCAGGAGGGAACGGGGCCAACGTCCTGACTTTC	CASSLAPGGNGANVLTF
TRBD1	TRBJ1-5	few	TRBV2	TGTGCCAGCAGTTCAGGGGGGCTCTACAATCAGCCCCAGCATTTT	CASSSGGLYNQPQHF
TRBD2	TRBJ2-1	few	TRBV4-2	TGTGCCAGCAGCCGAGGGGGACTAGCGGGGGTTGAGGAGCAGTTCTTC	CASSRGGLAGVEEQFF
TRBD1	TRBJ2-4	-	TRBV29-1	TGCAGCGTTGAAGCCGGGACAGGGTTTTCCTACGGGCAGTACTTC	CSVEAGTGFSYGQYF
-	TRBJ2-7	-	TRBV10-3	TGTGCCATCAGTGACAGGGAAATGGGCAAGCAGTACTTC	CAISDREMGKQYF
TRBD2	TRBJ2-5	-	TRBV5-1	TGCGCCAGCAGCACGACTAGCGGGGATAGAGAGACCCAGTACTTC	CASSTTSGDRETQYF
-	TRBJ2-7	once	TRBV6-6	TGTGCCAGCGGTTTGTCGGCAGACTCCTACGAGCAGTACTTC	CASGLSADSYEQYF
-	TRBJ1-4	-	TRBV12-3/TRBV12-4	TGTGCCAGCACCCAGGGTGGGGAGGCAACTAATGAAAAACTGTTTTTT	CASTQGGEATNEKLFF
-	TRBJ2-1	-	TRBV2	TGTGCCAGCAGTGAAACGGGACTGAGCTACAATGAGCAGTTCTTC	CASSETGLSYNEQFF
TRBD2	TRBJ2-7	few	TRBV7-8	TGTGCCAGCAGCTTAGACAGGGGGCAACTAGCGGGAGGCCTCTACGAGCAGTACTTC	CASSLDRGQLAGGLYEQYF
-	TRBJ1-5	-	TRBV20-1	TGCAGTGCTAGGGTTGGTTATAGCAATCAGCCCCAGCATTTT	CSARVGYSNQPQHF
TRBD1	TRBJ2-3	-	TRBV12-3/TRBV12-4	TGTGCCAGCAGGCCGGGACAGCTTAGCACAGATACGCAGTATTTT	CASRPGQLSTDTQYF
-	TRBJ1-2	-	TRBV29-1	TGCAGCGTTGAAGAGGGTGACTCCTTTTGGGGCTACACCTTC	CSVEEGDSFWGYTF
-	TRBJ1-1	once	TRBV4-1	TGCGCCAGCAGCCTAGACAGCGGGGTCACTGAAGCTTTCTTT	CASSLDSGVTEAFF
TRBD1	TRBJ2-1	-	TRBV19	TGTGCCAGTCGGGACAGGAGGTACTACAATGAGCAGTTCTTC	CASRDRRYYNEQFF
-	TRBJ1-1	-	TRBV5-6	TGTGCCAGCAGCGCCGTGGGGGGGCGGTCCACTGAAGCTTTCTTT	CASSAVGGRSTEAFF
-	TRBJ2-1	-	TRBV12-3/TRBV12-4	TGTGCCAGCGGTAGCGGTTTCTACAATGAGCAGTTCTTC	CASGSGFYNEQFF
-	TRBJ1-5	-	TRBV2	TGTGCCAGCAGTATCCACTCCAATCAGCCCCAGCATTTT	CASSIHSNQPQHF
-	TRBJ2-5	-	TRBV11-3	TGTGCCAGCAGCCCCCGGGGCAGGGAGAAAGAGACCCAGTACTTC	CASSPRGREKETQYF
-	TRBJ2-7	-	TRBV6-2/TRBV6-3	TGTGCCAGCAGTTACTCGCCCAACTACGAGCAGTACTTC	CASSYSPNYEQYF
TRBD2	TRBJ2-5	-	TRBV29-1	TGCAGCGGCCTGCCGGGAGGCCAAGAGACCCAGTACTTC	CSGLPGGQETQYF
TRBD1	TRBJ2-7	-	TRBV6-5	TGTGCCAGCAGTTACTCGACAGGGAACGAGCAGTACTTC	CASSYSTGNEQYF
-	TRBJ1-1	-	TRBV24-1	TGTGCCACCAGTGGAAGCGTGGGCACTGAAGCTTTCTTT	CATSGSVGTEAFF
-	TRBJ2-4	-	TRBV4-2	TGTGCCAGCAGCCAATGGACAGAACAGGAGCAGTACTTC	CASSQWTEQEQYF
TRBD2	TRBJ2-1	once	TRBV2	TGTGCCGGAAGGGGAGGGGTGGAGCAGTTCTTC	CAGRGGVEQFF